Listed below are T cell receptor beta chains from one sample, sequenced in a study of resident and recirculating memory T cells in vitiligo. Method: immunoSEQ multiplex PCR; TCRdb's copy keeps in-frame clones and lacks some. Counted here are roughly 80,000 clones, about 90% occurring once; the ten biggest clones make up more than 4.5%. Sequenced sample: blood. The receptors shown here come from a male donor with vitiligo. CDR3s include the opening cysteine and the closing phenylalanine or tryptophan. Each record gives: CDR3 protein, CDR3 DNA, J gene, D gene, V gene, clone size. A D gene is named only where the DNA matches it firmly. Not every row has a clone size; where given, it reads once, few, many or a size class.

CDR3 protein: CASRTGQGARYAFF
CDR3 DNA: TGTGCCAGCCGAACCGGACAGGGGGCACGGTATGCTTTCTTT
J gene: TRBJ1-1
D gene: TRBD1
V gene: TRBV19
clone size: -

CDR3 protein: CASSRWGQRGTDTQYF
CDR3 DNA: TGTGCCAGCAGCCGTTGGGGACAACGCGGCACAGATACGCAGTATTTT
J gene: TRBJ2-3
D gene: -
V gene: TRBV7-2
clone size: -

CDR3 protein: CASSLGLPDLQYF
CDR3 DNA: TGTGCCAGCAGCTTAGGGCTGCCGGACTTGCAGTACTTC
J gene: TRBJ2-7
D gene: -
V gene: TRBV7-9
clone size: -

CDR3 protein: CASSTPGSRGEQYF
CDR3 DNA: TGTGCCAGCAGCACACCGGGATCACGGGGCGAGCAGTACTTC
J gene: TRBJ2-7
D gene: -
V gene: TRBV11-3
clone size: once

CDR3 protein: CAISDPRGQGAFDEQYF
CDR3 DNA: TGTGCCATCAGTGATCCCCGGGGACAGGGGGCGTTTGACGAGCAGTACTTC
J gene: TRBJ2-7
D gene: TRBD1
V gene: TRBV10-3
clone size: -

CDR3 protein: CASSYPGQGGEQYF
CDR3 DNA: TGTGCCAGCAGTTACCCCGGACAGGGAGGCGAGCAGTACTTC
J gene: TRBJ2-7
D gene: TRBD1
V gene: TRBV6-5
clone size: -

CDR3 protein: CASGSGRSYNEQFF
CDR3 DNA: TGTGCCAGCGGAAGCGGGAGATCCTACAATGAGCAGTTCTTC
J gene: TRBJ2-1
D gene: TRBD2
V gene: TRBV27
clone size: -

CDR3 protein: CASSAYRGTNTDTQYF
CDR3 DNA: TGTGCCAGTAGTGCCTACAGGGGTACGAACACAGATACGCAGTATTTT
J gene: TRBJ2-3
D gene: TRBD1
V gene: TRBV19
clone size: -

CDR3 protein: CAWSRREYTGELFF
CDR3 DNA: TGTGCCTGGAGTCGGCGGGAGTACACCGGGGAGCTGTTTTTT
J gene: TRBJ2-2
D gene: TRBD2
V gene: TRBV30
clone size: -

CDR3 protein: CASSLASSYNEQFF
CDR3 DNA: TGTGCCAGCAGCTTGGCGAGCTCCTACAATGAGCAGTTCTTC
J gene: TRBJ2-1
D gene: -
V gene: TRBV5-6
clone size: -

CDR3 protein: CSVVGGRTYNEQFF
CDR3 DNA: TGCAGCGTTGTGGGGGGAAGGACCTACAATGAGCAGTTCTTC
J gene: TRBJ2-1
D gene: -
V gene: TRBV29-1
clone size: -

CDR3 protein: CASSPFERNEQYF
CDR3 DNA: TGTGCCAGCAGCCCTTTCGAGCGGAACGAGCAGTACTTC
J gene: TRBJ2-7
D gene: -
V gene: TRBV9
clone size: -

CDR3 protein: CASTGTGEETQYF
CDR3 DNA: TGTGCCAGCACCGGCACAGGAGAAGAGACCCAGTACTTC
J gene: TRBJ2-5
D gene: -
V gene: TRBV27
clone size: -

CDR3 protein: CASSSGVMIMNTEAFF
CDR3 DNA: TGCGCCAGCAGCTCCGGGGTCATGATCATGAACACTGAAGCTTTCTTT
J gene: TRBJ1-1
D gene: -
V gene: TRBV5-1
clone size: -

CDR3 protein: CASSSPGQGDIQYF
CDR3 DNA: TGTGCCAGCAGCTCACCGGGACAGGGGGACATTCAGTACTTC
J gene: TRBJ2-4
D gene: TRBD1
V gene: TRBV5-4
clone size: -

CDR3 protein: CASSPSGQSTDTQYF
CDR3 DNA: TGTGCCAGCAGCCCCTCAGGACAGAGCACAGATACGCAGTATTTT
J gene: TRBJ2-3
D gene: -
V gene: TRBV7-6
clone size: -

CDR3 protein: CASSLPNSYEQYF
CDR3 DNA: TGCGCCAGCAGCTTACCTAATTCCTACGAGCAGTACTTC
J gene: TRBJ2-7
D gene: -
V gene: TRBV5-1
clone size: -

CDR3 protein: CAWVRLREGLGELFF
CDR3 DNA: TGTGCCTGGGTGCGACTGAGGGAGGGCCTCGGGGAGCTGTTTTTT
J gene: TRBJ2-2
D gene: TRBD2
V gene: TRBV30
clone size: -

CDR3 protein: CASSFGRQVAPLHF
CDR3 DNA: TGTGCCAGCAGTTTCGGGAGACAAGTAGCGCCCCTCCACTTT
J gene: TRBJ1-6
D gene: -
V gene: TRBV6-5
clone size: -

CDR3 protein: CASRGGTALYGYTF
CDR3 DNA: TGTGCCAGCAGGGGCGGGACAGCTCTGTATGGCTACACCTTC
J gene: TRBJ1-2
D gene: TRBD1
V gene: TRBV5-4
clone size: -

CDR3 protein: CASSLSGLLYNEQFF
CDR3 DNA: TGTGCCAGCAGTTTATCCGGACTGCTGTACAATGAGCAGTTCTTC
J gene: TRBJ2-1
D gene: -
V gene: TRBV28
clone size: -

CDR3 protein: CASSPGWVSGRGEQFF
CDR3 DNA: TGTGCCAGCAGTCCCGGGTGGGTTAGCGGGAGGGGTGAGCAGTTCTTC
J gene: TRBJ2-1
D gene: TRBD2
V gene: TRBV28
clone size: -

CDR3 protein: CASSPSNRDRGQFF
CDR3 DNA: TGTGCCAGCTCACCATCCAACAGGGACCGCGGGCAGTTCTTC
J gene: TRBJ2-1
D gene: -
V gene: TRBV18
clone size: -

CDR3 protein: CASSQRTGASYEQYF
CDR3 DNA: TGCGCCAGCAGCCAGCGGACAGGGGCCTCCTACGAGCAGTACTTC
J gene: TRBJ2-7
D gene: TRBD1
V gene: TRBV5-1
clone size: -

CDR3 protein: CASSSVQGRDYGYTF
CDR3 DNA: TGTGCCAGCAGCTCAGTGCAGGGGCGAGACTATGGCTACACCTTC
J gene: TRBJ1-2
D gene: -
V gene: TRBV11-2
clone size: -